The clone carrying this T cell receptor beta chain was observed a single time. Sequencing used immunoSEQ multiplex PCR; TCRdb keeps in-frame clones, though not all of them. The sample carries under 95,000 clones, 70% to 90% recorded once. Time point reported: pretreatment peripheral blood. This sample is part of a study of PD-L1 blockade in urothelial cancer. In the study overall: At 3 weeks (second dose) and 6 weeks after starting treatment, blood was analyzed.

Sequencing used PBMCs, obtained around atezolizumab (anti-PD-L1) treatment. The TCR was taken from a man in his fifties or sixties with urothelial cancer.

The CDR3 loop reads CASSPGRGATNEKLFF. DNA for the CDR3: TGTGCCAGCTCACCAGGGAGGGGAGCAACTAATGAAAAACTGTTTTTT. V usage is TRBV18 and J usage is TRBJ1-4, with D possibly being TRBD1 (5 bases). The germline V gene has CDR1 KGHSH and CDR2 LQKENI. Between the trimmed V and J ends, which lost 2 bases and 0 bases, there was a span of 10 bases. The CDR3 is made up of 16 amino acids.